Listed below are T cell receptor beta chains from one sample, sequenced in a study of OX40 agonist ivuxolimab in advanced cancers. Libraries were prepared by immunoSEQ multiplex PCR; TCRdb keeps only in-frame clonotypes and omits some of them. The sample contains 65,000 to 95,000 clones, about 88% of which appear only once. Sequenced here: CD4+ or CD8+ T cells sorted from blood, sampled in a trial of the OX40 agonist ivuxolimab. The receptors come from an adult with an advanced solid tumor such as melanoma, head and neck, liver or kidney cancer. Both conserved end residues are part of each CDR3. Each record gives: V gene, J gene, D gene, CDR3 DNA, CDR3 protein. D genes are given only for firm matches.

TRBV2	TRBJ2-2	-	TGTGCCAGCCGGACAGACACCGGGGAGCTGTTTTTT	CASRTDTGELFF
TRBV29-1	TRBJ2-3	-	TGCAGCTTCGCGGGCCGTAGCACAGATACGCAGTATTTT	CSFAGRSTDTQYF
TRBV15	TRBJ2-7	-	TGTGCCACCAGCTTATACAGGACGACCTACGAGCAGTACTTC	CATSLYRTTYEQYF
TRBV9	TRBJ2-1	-	TGTGCCAGCAGCGTAGTCCCCTTCGGGACGGGTAACAATGAGCAGTTCTTC	CASSVVPFGTGNNEQFF
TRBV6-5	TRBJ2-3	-	TGTGCCAGCAGTTCGTACACAGATACGCAGTATTTT	CASSSYTDTQYF
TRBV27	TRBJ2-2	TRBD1	TGTGCCAGCAGTTTCAGGGGGTCGGAAACCGGGGAGCTGTTTTTT	CASSFRGSETGELFF
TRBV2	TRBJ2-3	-	TGTGCCAGCAGCCCCGATCTGGGGCCAGATACGCAGTATTTT	CASSPDLGPDTQYF
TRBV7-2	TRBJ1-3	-	TGTGCCAGCAGCTTAGGGGCAGGACGCTCTGGAAACACCATATATTTT	CASSLGAGRSGNTIYF
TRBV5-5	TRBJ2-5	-	TGTGCCAGCAGCCCCCGCCCCAGTCAAGAGACCCAGTACTTC	CASSPRPSQETQYF
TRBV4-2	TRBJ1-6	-	TGTGCCAGCAGCCAAGATCAGGGTTCACCCCTCCACTTT	CASSQDQGSPLHF
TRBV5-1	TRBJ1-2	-	TGCGCCAGCAGCTTGGCCCTGATTGGGTCCAACTATGGCTACACCTTC	CASSLALIGSNYGYTF
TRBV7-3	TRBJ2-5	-	TGTGCCAGCAGCTTAACGTGGGGTAGACCCGAGACCCAGTACTTC	CASSLTWGRPETQYF
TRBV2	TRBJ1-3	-	TGTGCCAGCAGAAGAGATACTGGAAACACCATATATTTT	CASRRDTGNTIYF
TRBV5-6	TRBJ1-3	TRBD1	TGTGCCAGCAGCCTCTCAGGGGGATCCGGAAACACCATATATTTT	CASSLSGGSGNTIYF
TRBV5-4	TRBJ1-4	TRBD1	TGTGCCAGCAGCGACCCCCGGGACAGTTTTGGAAAACTGTTTTTT	CASSDPRDSFGKLFF
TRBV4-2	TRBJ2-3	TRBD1	TGTGCCAGCAGCCTCGGACAGGGGGACAACACAGATACGCAGTATTTT	CASSLGQGDNTDTQYF